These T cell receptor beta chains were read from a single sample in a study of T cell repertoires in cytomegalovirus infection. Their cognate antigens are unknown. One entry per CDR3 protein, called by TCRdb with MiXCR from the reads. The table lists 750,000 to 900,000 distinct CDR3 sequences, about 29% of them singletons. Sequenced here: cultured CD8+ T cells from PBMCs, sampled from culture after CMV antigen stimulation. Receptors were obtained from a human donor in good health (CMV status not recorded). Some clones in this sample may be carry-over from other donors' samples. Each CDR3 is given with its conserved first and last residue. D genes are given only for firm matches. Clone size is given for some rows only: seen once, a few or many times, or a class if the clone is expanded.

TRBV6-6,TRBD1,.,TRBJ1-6,CASLDRGFSYNSPLHF,TGTGCCAGCCTGGACAGGGGTTTTTCCTATAATTCACCCCTCCACTTT
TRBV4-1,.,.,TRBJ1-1,CASSQDWRNTEAFF,TGCGCCAGCAGCCAAGATTGGCGAAACACTGAAGCTTTCTTT
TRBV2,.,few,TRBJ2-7,CASSRRLGFDEQYF,TGTGCCAGCTCTCGCAGGTTAGGTTTCGACGAGCAGTACTTC
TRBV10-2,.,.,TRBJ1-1,CASSEFQGMNTEAFF,TGCGCCAGCAGTGAATTTCAGGGCATGAACACTGAAGCTTTCTTT
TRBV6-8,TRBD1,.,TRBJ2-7,CASSYSPRDRTHYEQYF,TGTGCCAGCAGTTATTCCCCTCGGGACAGAACTCATTACGAGCAGTACTTC
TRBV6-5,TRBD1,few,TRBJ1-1,CASSYSGQFVEAFF,TGTGCCAGCAGTTACTCGGGACAGTTTGTTGAAGCTTTCTTT
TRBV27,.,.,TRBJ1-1,CASSLLTGRTEAFF,TGTGCCAGCAGTTTATTGACAGGACGCACTGAAGCTTTCTTT
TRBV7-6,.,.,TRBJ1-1,CASTMGRNSDTEAFF,TGTGCTAGCACCATGGGACGGAACTCGGACACTGAAGCTTTCTTT
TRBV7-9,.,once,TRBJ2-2,CASSTRTSGTGELFF,TGTGCCAGCAGCACAAGGACGTCTGGGACCGGGGAGCTGTTTTTT
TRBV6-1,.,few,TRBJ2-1,CASSEQSGGLRNEQFF,TGTGCCAGCAGTGAACAATCCGGGGGCCTTCGGAATGAGCAGTTCTTC
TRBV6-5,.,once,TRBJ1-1,CASSYSARPMNTEAFF,TGTGCCAGCAGTTACTCGGCCAGACCCATGAACACTGAAGCTTTCTTT
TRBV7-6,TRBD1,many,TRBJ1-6,CASSLGPQVKDRTNSPLHF,TGTGCCAGCAGCTTAGGCCCCCAAGTCAAGGACAGGACCAATTCACCCCTCCACTTT
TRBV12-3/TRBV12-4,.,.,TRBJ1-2,CASSFGGFDGYTF,TGTGCCAGCAGTTTCGGGGGGTTCGATGGCTACACCTTC
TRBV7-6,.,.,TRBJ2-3,CASSLLENTDTQYF,TGTGCCAGCAGCTTACTAGAAAATACAGATACGCAGTATTTT
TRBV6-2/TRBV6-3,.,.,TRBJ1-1,CASTQRTEAFF,TGTGCCAGCACGCAGAGGACTGAAGCTTTCTTT
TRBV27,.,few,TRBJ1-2,CASTTRQGGYGYTF,TGTGCCAGCACAACCCGCCAGGGTGGCTATGGCTACACCTTC
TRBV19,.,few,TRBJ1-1,CASSIPSVGSTEAFF,TGTGCCAGTAGTATTCCAAGTGTCGGGAGCACTGAAGCTTTCTTT
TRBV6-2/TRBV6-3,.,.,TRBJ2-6,CASSYIALSGANVLTF,TGTGCCAGCAGTTACATCGCCCTCTCTGGGGCCAACGTCCTGACTTTC
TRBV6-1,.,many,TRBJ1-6,CASSSGSPLHF,TGTGCCAGCAGTTCGGGGTCACCCCTCCACTTT
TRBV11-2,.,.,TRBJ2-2,CASSLDLAANTGELFF,TGTGCCAGCAGCTTAGATCTGGCAGCGAACACCGGGGAGCTGTTTTTT
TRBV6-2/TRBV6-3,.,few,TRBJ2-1,CASSYSVRTDYNEQFF,TGTGCCAGCAGTTACTCGGTCCGGACAGACTACAATGAGCAGTTCTTC
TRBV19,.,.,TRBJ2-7,CASSATETREQYF,TGTGCCAGTAGCGCCACAGAGACTAGGGAGCAGTACTTC
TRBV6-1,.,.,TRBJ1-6,CASRPPNSPLHF,TGTGCCAGCAGACCCCCTAATTCACCCCTCCACTTT
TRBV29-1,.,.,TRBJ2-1,CSVELPAFNEQFF,TGCAGCGTTGAATTGCCAGCTTTCAATGAGCAGTTCTTC
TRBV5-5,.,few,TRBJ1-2,CASSLDGGDGYTF,TGTGCCAGCAGCTTGGATGGAGGTGACGGCTACACCTTC
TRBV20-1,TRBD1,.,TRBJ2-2,CSARSRQGGTGELFF,TGCAGTGCTAGGTCTAGACAGGGCGGCACCGGGGAGCTGTTTTTT
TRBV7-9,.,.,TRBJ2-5,CASSLPPTPEERETQYF,TGTGCCAGCAGCTTACCCCCAACACCAGAGGAGAGGGAGACCCAGTACTTC
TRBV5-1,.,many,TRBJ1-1,CASSLLGQLVRMNTEAFF,TGCGCCAGCAGCTTGTTAGGTCAGTTAGTGCGTATGAACACTGAAGCTTTCTTT
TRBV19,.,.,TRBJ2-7,CASSINPTSYEQYF,TGTGCCAGTAGTATTAACCCAACCTCCTACGAGCAGTACTTC
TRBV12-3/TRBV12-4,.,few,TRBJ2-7,CASSSGLSSSYEQYF,TGTGCCAGCAGTTCCGGACTTTCTAGCTCCTACGAGCAGTACTTC
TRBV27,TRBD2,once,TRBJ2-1,CASSSPRGGLYNEQFF,TGTGCCAGCAGTTCCCCGCGGGGGGGCCTGTACAATGAGCAGTTCTTC
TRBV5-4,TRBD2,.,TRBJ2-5,CASSSRTSGVQETQYF,TGTGCCAGCAGCTCCAGGACTAGCGGGGTCCAAGAGACCCAGTACTTC
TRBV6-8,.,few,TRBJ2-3,CASSYSVVEASTDTQYF,TGTGCCAGCAGTTACTCTGTCGTGGAGGCGAGCACAGATACGCAGTATTTT